The text below deals with one TCR beta chain. The antigen remains unidentified. The protocol was immunoSEQ multiplex PCR, while the TCRdb copy is restricted to in-frame clones and leaves out a portion. The sample includes 2 million to 2.5 million clones, roughly 93% seen only once; the top ten take 0.39%. The entry originates in a study of shared clonotypes between healthy human individuals. Overall study: Two women and a few men aged 18 to 49 made up the donors.

The CDR3 totals 15 residues. The ends lost 0 bases at V and 11 bases at J; junction bases unmatched: 8. The V gene's germline CDR1 is SGHTA and CDR2 FQGNSA. Findings and caveats of the study: Investigators collected only blood, and repertoires in tissues likely differ.

The TCR sequence derives from a man aged 18 to 30 in good health. Some clones in this sample may be carry-over from other donors' samples. The sample was naive CD4+ T cells from PBMCs. Described subset: CD45RA+ positively selected. The chain has TRBV7-2 and TRBJ2-1; 9 nucleotides line up with TRBD2. As DNA, the CDR3 is TGTGCCAGCAGCTTAGCGAGGGCTAGCGGGATGCAGCAGTTCTTC. Translation: CASSLARASGMQQFF.